This entry features one TCR beta chain sequence. No antigen is known for it. This specimen belongs to a study of T cell responses to AZD1222 COVID-19 vaccine. The study, taken as a whole, reports: Spike-specific TCR breadth and depth were elevated following two AZD1222 doses.

V was shortened by 0 bases and J by 10 bases, with 16 bases between the two germline ends. CDR3 length equals 16 residues. Germline V gives CDR1 MNHEY, CDR2 SVGAGI. Assay used: immunoSEQ multiplex PCR; TCRdb lists only in-frame clones, some missing. The top ten hold more than 1.2% of the sample, which has around 140,000 clones, about 91% seen once. The J gene is TRBJ1-6, the V gene TRBV6-5; D might be TRBD1 (5 bases). Sequenced here: peripheral blood, sampled on day 0 of AZD1222 vaccination. The sequence was collected from an adult in good health. CDR3 in DNA: TGTGCCAGCAGTTACTCGAACAGGCAGTATGGGTCACCCCTCCACTTT. Protein sequence: CASSYSNRQYGSPLHF.